This T cell receptor beta chain derives from a study of CD4 T cells in relation to SARS-CoV-2 and coronaviruses. CD4+ T cells from unexposed donors were obtained before the COVID-19 pandemic (2011-2018). Study observations and caveats: Crossreactive clones expanded significantly less to SARS-CoV-2 than monoreactive clones.

Note on this clone: What it recognizes is unknown.

Some clones are missing from TCRdb's copy, which holds only in-frame ones; the method was immunoSEQ multiplex PCR. The data show tens of thousands of clones, just over 85% seen once. This clonotype was obtained from a human donor in good health. The sequencing input was memory CD4+ T cells from PBMCs.

CDR3 sequence (DNA): TGTGCCAGCAGCTCGGGGGGGGTGAACACCGGGGAGCTGTTTTTT. As protein: CASSSGGVNTGELFF. The rearrangement uses TRBV9 and TRBJ2-2, with 8 nucleotides matching TRBD2. The CDR3 extends over 15 amino acids. Germline V gene lookup returns CDR1 SGDLS and CDR2 YYNGEE. V dropped 4 bases and J dropped 1; count of bases not matched to a gene: 3. Supplemented by reference TRBV9 and TRBJ2-2, the full variable domain reads DSGVTQTPKHLITATGQRVTLRCSPRSGDLSVYWYQQSLDQGLQFLIQYYNGEERAKGNILERFSAQQFPDLHSELNLSSLELGDSALYFCASSSGGVNTGELFFGEGSRLTVL.